This T cell receptor (beta chain) was obtained from a study of CD8+ T cells in alopecia areata (dated by TCRdb to about 2018). For context, the study as a whole: Treated patients were enrolled in an open-label pilot trial of oral tofacitinib, 5 to 10 mg twice daily, for moderate-to-severe alopecia areata. Tofacitinib was given for 6 to 18 months, followed by 6 months of follow-up off drug to assess delayed response and recurrence. Disease severity in treated patients was measured with the SALT score, which quantifies the percentage of affected scalp surface area. High-throughput TCRbeta sequencing was used to examine T cell clonal expansion in alopecia areata in both the C3H/HeJ mouse model and human patients. In humans, TCRbeta sequencing was performed on scalp tissue and on sorted CD4+ and CD8+ peripheral blood T cells from healthy controls and from patients with patchy or totalis/universalis alopecia areata. Biopsies were taken from tofacitinib-treated patients at baseline and at 4 and 24 weeks of treatment, and a later scalp biopsy was taken in several of the tofacitinib-treated patients. Scalp clonality was compared across normal scalp (n=4), patchy alopecia areata scalp (n=8), and alopecia totalis/universalis scalp (n=8). RNA came from the PAXgene miRNA kit for fixed scalp, the miRNeasy kit for PBMCs, and the RNeasy kit for mouse skin. immunoSEQ multiplex PCR using 35 Vbeta forward primers and 13 Jbeta reverse primers was used to amplify TCRbeta CDR3 regions. The investigation overall reported the following: Scalp clonality and the number of expanded CD8+ clones among the top 100 scalp clones were significantly decreased by tofacitinib. Lesional scalp, especially in alopecia totalis/universalis, showed higher clonality and more expanded CD8+ clones than normal scalp, suggesting antigenic drive. Because the treated cohort was small and had only one nonresponder, larger studies are needed to examine links between baseline CD8+ expansion and response. Compared with mice, TCR sequences shared between patients were less clear, possibly partly because of HLA diversity across the patient population. Unlike mouse skin, where gammadelta T cells dominate, normal human skin contains resident alphabeta T cells that get sequenced too, which complicates analysis of the scalp TCR repertoire. Many expanded lesional clones were found to persist in scalp and blood during tofacitinib treatment, and relapse after treatment cessation may be partly explained by this persistence.

Comment on this clone: Its antigen target is currently unknown. Base qualities were left out, and no much larger clone turns up one base away.

Looking up the germline V gene yields CDR1 SGDLS and CDR2 YYNGEE. Trimming takes 4 bases from V and 5 bases from J, and the germline ends sit 8 bases apart. The CDR3 measures 12 amino acids from cysteine to phenylalanine. Of all the DNA, just the CDR3 is kept, 36 bases in frame from base 1. This specimen's time point label, per the study, means: about four weeks on oral tofacitinib. The treatment or condition label on this specimen signifies: oral pan-JAK inhibitor, 5-10 mg twice daily. Peripheral blood and lesional scalp punch biopsies were obtained from patients with alopecia areata. PBMCs were isolated by density centrifugation and stained for CD3, CD4 and CD8, and CD4+ and CD8+ T cells were sorted on a FACSAria. Library creation used the immunoSEQ multiplex PCR assay. RNA was extracted from all samples and reverse transcribed into cDNA as template for TCR sequencing. First-strand cDNA was synthesized using SuperScript III with a 2:1 mix of oligo-dT and random hexamers. Amplification bias was assessed with a synthetic immune receptor repertoire, and residual bias was removed computationally. Turning to the authors' computational methods: Raw reads were preprocessed to remove errors, and CDR3 was defined according to IMGT conventions as the region from the conserved cysteine to phenylalanine. Clonality was computed by normalizing Shannon entropy by log2 of the number of productive unique TCRs and subtracting the result from 1. CD4 or CD8 identity of scalp clones was inferred by cross-referencing scalp TCRbeta sequences with sorted blood CD4 and CD8 repertoires. This is the immuneACCESS table as TCRdb keeps it, with only in-frame sequences that have V and J called. A part of the clones is gone; compared with another copy, unresolved V genes explain less than half, and the rest is unexplained. The V and J calls and the clone size are those of that table, but D and trimming were determined from the DNA. The sample table shows over 120,000 clones, and less than 70% are seen once. The top ten constitute around a sixth of the sample.

The TCR sequence derives from a human donor with alopecia areata. The sample here was CD8+ T cells sorted from blood, taken at week 4, from a patient treated with tofacitinib. This sequence uses TRBV9 and TRBJ2-3, and possibly TRBD1, on 6 matching bases. The sequence in DNA is TGTGCCAGCAGCCAACAGGGAGATACGCAGTATTTT. The encoded protein is CASSQQGDTQYF.